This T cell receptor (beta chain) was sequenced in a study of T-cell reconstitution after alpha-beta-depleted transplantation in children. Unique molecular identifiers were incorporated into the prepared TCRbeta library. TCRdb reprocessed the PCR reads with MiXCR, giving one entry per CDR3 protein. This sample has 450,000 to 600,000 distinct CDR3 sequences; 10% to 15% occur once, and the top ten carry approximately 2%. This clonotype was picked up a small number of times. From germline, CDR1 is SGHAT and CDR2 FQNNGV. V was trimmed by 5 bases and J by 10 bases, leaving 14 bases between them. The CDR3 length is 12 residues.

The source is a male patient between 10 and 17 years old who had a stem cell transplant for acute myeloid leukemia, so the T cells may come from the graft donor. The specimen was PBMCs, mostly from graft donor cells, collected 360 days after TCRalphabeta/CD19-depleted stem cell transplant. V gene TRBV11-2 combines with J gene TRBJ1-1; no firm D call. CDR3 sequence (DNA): TGTGCCAGCAGCCTCACTCTGGAGCGAGCTTTCTTT. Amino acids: CASSLTLERAFF.